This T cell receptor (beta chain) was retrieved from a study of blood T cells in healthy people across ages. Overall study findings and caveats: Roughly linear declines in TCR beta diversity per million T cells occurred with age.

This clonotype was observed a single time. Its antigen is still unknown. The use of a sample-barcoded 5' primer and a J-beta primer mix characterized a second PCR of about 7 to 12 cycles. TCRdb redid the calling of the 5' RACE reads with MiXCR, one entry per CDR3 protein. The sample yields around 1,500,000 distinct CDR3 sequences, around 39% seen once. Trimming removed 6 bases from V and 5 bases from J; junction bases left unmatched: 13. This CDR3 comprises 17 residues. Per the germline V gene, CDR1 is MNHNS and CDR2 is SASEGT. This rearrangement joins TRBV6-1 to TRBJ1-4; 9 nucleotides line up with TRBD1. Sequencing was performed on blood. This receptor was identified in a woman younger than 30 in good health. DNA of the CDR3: TGTGCCAGCAGCCAGGCGAGGACAGGGGTTGGAAATGAAAAACTGTTTTTT. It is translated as CASSQARTGVGNEKLFF.